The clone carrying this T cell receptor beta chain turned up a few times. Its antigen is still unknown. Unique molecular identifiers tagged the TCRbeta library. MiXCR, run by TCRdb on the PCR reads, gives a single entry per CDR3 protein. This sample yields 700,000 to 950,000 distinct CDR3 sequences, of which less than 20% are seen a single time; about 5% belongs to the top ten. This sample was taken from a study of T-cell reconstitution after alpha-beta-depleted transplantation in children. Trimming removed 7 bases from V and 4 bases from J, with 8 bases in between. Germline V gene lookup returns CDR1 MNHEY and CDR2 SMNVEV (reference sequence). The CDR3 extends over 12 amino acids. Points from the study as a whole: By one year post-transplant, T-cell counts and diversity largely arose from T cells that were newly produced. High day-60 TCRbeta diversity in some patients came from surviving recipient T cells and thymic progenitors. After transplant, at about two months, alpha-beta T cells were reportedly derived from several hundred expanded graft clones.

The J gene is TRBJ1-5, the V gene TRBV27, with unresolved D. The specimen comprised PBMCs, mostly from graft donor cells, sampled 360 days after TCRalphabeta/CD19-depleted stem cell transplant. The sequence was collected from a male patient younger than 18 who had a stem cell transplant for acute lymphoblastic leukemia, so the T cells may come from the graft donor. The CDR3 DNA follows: TGTGCCAGCAAGAGCCAGAATCAGCCCCAGCATTTT. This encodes CASKSQNQPQHF.